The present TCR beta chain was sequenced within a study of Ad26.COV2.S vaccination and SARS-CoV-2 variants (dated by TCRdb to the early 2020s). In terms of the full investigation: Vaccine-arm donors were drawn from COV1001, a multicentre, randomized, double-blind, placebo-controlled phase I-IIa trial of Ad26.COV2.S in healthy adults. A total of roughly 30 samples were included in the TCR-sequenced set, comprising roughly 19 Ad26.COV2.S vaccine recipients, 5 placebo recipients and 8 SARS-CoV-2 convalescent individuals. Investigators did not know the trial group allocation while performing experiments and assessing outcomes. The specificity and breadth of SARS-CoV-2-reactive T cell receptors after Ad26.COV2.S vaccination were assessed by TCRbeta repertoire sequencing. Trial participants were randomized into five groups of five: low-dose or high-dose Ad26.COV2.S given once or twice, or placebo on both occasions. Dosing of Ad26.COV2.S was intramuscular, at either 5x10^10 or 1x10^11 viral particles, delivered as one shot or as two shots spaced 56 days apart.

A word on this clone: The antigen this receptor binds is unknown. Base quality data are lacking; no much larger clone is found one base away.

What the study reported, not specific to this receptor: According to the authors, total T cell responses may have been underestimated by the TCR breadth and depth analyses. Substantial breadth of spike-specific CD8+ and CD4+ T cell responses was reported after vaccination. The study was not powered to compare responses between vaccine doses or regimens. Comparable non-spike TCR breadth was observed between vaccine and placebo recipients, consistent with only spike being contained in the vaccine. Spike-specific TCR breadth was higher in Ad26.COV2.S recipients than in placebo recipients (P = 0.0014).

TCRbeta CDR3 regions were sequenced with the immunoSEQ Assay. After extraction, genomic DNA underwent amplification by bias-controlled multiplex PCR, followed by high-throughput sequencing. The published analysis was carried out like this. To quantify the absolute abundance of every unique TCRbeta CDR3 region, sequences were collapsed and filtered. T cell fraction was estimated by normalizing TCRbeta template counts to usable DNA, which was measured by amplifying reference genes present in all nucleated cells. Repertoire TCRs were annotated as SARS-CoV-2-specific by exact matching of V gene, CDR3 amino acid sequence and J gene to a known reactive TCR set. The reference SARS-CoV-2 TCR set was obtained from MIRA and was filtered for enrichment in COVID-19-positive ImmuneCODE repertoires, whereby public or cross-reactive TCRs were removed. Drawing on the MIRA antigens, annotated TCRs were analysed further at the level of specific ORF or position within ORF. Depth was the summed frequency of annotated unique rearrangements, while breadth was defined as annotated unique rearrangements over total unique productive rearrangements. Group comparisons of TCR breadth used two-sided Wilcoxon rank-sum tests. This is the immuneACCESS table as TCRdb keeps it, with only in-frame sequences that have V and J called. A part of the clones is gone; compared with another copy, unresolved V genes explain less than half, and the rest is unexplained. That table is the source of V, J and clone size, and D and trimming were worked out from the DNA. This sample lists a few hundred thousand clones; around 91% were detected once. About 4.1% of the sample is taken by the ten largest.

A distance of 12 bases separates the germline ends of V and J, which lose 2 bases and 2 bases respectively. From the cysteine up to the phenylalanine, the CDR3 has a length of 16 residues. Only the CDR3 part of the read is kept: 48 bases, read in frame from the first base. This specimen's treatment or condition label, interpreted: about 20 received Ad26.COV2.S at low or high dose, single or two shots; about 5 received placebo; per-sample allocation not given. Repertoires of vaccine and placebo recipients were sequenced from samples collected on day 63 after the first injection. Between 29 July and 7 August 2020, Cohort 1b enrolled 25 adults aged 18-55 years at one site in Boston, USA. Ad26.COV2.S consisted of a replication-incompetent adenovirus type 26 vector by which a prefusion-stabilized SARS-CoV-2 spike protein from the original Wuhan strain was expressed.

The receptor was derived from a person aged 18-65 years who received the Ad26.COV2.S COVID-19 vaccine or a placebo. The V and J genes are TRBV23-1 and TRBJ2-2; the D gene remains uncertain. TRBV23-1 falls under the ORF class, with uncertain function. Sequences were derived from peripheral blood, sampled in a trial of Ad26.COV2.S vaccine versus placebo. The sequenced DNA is TGCGCCAGCAGTCAACAGACGGCTTTCAACACCGGGGAGCTGTTTTTT. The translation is CASSQQTAFNTGELFF.